The 25 T cell receptor beta chains given below trace back to one sample, sequenced in a study of regulatory T cells in long-lasting Graves disease. The TCR beta library used iRepertoire HTBI primers with Arm-PCR amplification of CDR3. TCRdb processed the multiplex PCR reads anew with MiXCR; each CDR3 protein has one entry. The data show around 480,000 distinct CDR3 sequences, roughly 16% seen once. As to time point: newly diagnosed GD, antithyroid drugs for less than 3 months. PBMCs were the source of the RNA used for TCR sequencing. The sample was also linked to a second study, of T cells in Graves' hyperthyroidism and ophthalmopathy.

The specimen was peripheral blood mononuclear cells (PBMCs), collected at new diagnosis, from a patient treated with antithyroid drugs. The receptors derive from a man aged 35-49 years with Graves disease.

This clonotype was observed many times. The chain carries TRBV2 and TRBJ2-7; perhaps TRBD2 as D (6 bases). Germline CDR1 and CDR2: SNHLY and FYNNEI. V shed 8 bases and J shed 4 bases, with 12 bases lying between them. The CDR3 consists of 12 residues. CDR3: CASESAGYEQYF. CDR3 DNA: TGTGCCAGCGAATCGGCGGGGTACGAGCAGTACTTC.

As concerns this clonotype: A read error may explain this, as a much larger clone is one base away. V is TRBV18 and J is TRBJ1-1; TRBD1 might be the D (5 bases). The germline V and J ends were trimmed by 8 bases and 4 bases, with 23 bases remaining between them. This CDR3 has 16 amino acids. CDR1 KGHSH and CDR2 LQKENI come from the germline V gene. CDR3 region: CASPYRSGGEGTEAFF. The CDR3 bases are TGTGCCAGCCCATATAGGTCCGGGGGGGAAGGCACTGAAGCTTTCTTT.

This clonotype was detected only a few times. The chain recombines TRBV5-4 with TRBJ2-5; 9 bases align to TRBD2. This CDR3 has 14 amino acids. Trimming took 3 bases from V and 5 from J; bases not matched to a gene: 5. CDR1 and CDR2 from the germline V gene are SGHNT and YYREEE (reference sequence). The CDR3 bases are TGTGCCAGCAGCTCGAGCGGGAGGTCGGAGACCCAGTACTTC. Translated: CASSSSGRSETQYF.

The V call is TRBV5-1, the J call TRBJ1-4; TRBD1 aligns across 7 bases. Germline-derived CDR1 and CDR2 are SGHRS and YFSETQ. The V segment lost 0 bases and the J segment 4 bases; nucleotides outside the gene matches: 3. CDR3 size: 15 residues. The CDR3 is CASSLGGTVNEKLFF. CDR3 DNA sequence: TGCGCCAGCAGCTTGGGCGGGACAGTTAATGAAAAACTGTTTTTT.

As regards this clonotype: A much larger clone lies one base from this, so it may be a read error. The chain combines TRBV28 with TRBJ1-5; D is unresolved. CDR1 and CDR2 (germline): MDHEN, SYDVKM. The CDR3 runs to 15 residues. The CDR3 nucleotides are TGTGCCAGCAGTATCCCCCCTCGTAGAAATCGGCCCCAGCATTTT. The encoded protein is CASSIPPRRNRPQHF. The full variable domain, rest sourced from reference TRBV28 and TRBJ1-5, is DVKVTQSSRYLVKRTGEKVFLECVQDMDHENMFWYRQDPGLGLRLIYFSYDVKMKEKGDIPEGYSVSREKKERFSLILESASTNQTSMYLCASSIPPRRNRPQHFGDGTRLSIL.

This clonotype was observed many times. The gene calls are TRBV20-1 and TRBJ2-4, with D maybe TRBD1 (5 bases). Germline V gene sequence: CDR1 DFQATT, CDR2 SNEGSKA (reference sequence). The CDR3 covers 15 residues. V was clipped by 0 bases and J by 8 bases, with 17 bases between them. The CDR3 DNA sequence: TGCAGTGCTAGAGATCGTAGGGGCGGAATGGACATTCAGTACTTC. Its translation is CSARDRRGGMDIQYF.

This chain links TRBV19 with TRBJ2-7, with a possible D match to TRBD1 (6 bases). Germline V CDR1 and CDR2: LNHDA, SQIVND (reference sequence). V dropped 9 bases and J dropped 2 bases, with 8 bases sitting between them. The CDR3 is 11 residues long. CDR3 DNA: TGTGCCAGGGACAGAGCCTACGAGCAGTACTTC. It specifies CARDRAYEQYF.

For this clonotype: A much larger clonotype is one base distant, so this may be a read error. The chain joins TRBV20-1 to TRBJ2-7, with D perhaps matching TRBD2 (7 bases). The CDR3 covers 16 residues. Looked up from germline, CDR1 is DFQATT and CDR2 is SNEGSKA (reference sequence). Trimming left V 1 base short and J 4 bases short, with 20 bases between. The CDR3 reads CSARGAQRGGDYEQYF. In DNA form, the CDR3 reads TGCAGTGCTAGAGGGGCCCAAAGGGGGGGGGATTACGAGCAGTACTTC.

This clonotype was picked up one time. Germline and junction disagree at one end, which may indicate a read error. The gene calls are TRBV7-3 and TRBJ1-1; 7 nucleotides agree with TRBD1. Germline CDR1 SGHTA, CDR2 FQGTGA. The CDR3 covers 15 residues. The CDR3 coding sequence is TGTGCCAGCAACCTCGGACAGGCGGTGAACACTGAAGCTCTCTTT. Amino acids: CASNLGQAVNTEALF.

This clonotype was seen ten or more times. The chain links TRBV2 to TRBJ2-3; 8 bases align to TRBD2. Trimming removed 10 bases from V and 0 bases from J; junction bases left unmatched: 6. Looked up from germline, CDR1 is SNHLY and CDR2 is FYNNEI. CDR3 length equals 14 residues. The CDR3 region is CATRTSFSTDTQYF. The CDR3 nucleotides are TGTGCCACCCGGACTAGCTTCAGCACAGATACGCAGTATTTT.

The table lists this clonotype with a few counts. The rearrangement links TRBV12-5 to TRBJ1-2; no clear D. V lost 5 bases to trimming and J lost 6 bases, with 16 bases between them. The CDR3 contains 14 residues. CDR1 is LGHNT and CDR2 is FRNRAP in the germline V gene. In nucleotides, the CDR3 is TGTGCTAGTGGTCCCGGGAGTACCTGGGATGGCTACACCTTC. It codes for CASGPGSTWDGYTF.

This clonotype was seen many times. The gene calls are TRBV28 and TRBJ2-3; 8 bases line up with TRBD1. The CDR3 is made up of 13 amino acids. Trimming cost V 10 bases and J 6 bases; bases outside gene matches: 9. Germline V lookup: CDR1 MDHEN, CDR2 SYDVKM. CDR3 sequence: CAIFPRGRDTQYF. CDR3 DNA sequence: TGTGCCATTTTTCCCAGGGGGCGGGATACGCAGTATTTT. Drawing the rest from reference TRBV28 and TRBJ2-3, the complete variable domain is DVKVTQSSRYLVKRTGEKVFLECVQDMDHENMFWYRQDPGLGLRLIYFSYDVKMKEKGDIPEGYSVSREKKERFSLILESASTNQTSMYLCAIFPRGRDTQYFGPGTRLTVL.

This clonotype was detected ten times or more. The rearrangement uses TRBV28 and TRBJ1-1; no reliable D call. With 2 bases removed from V and 7 bases from J, the gap between germline ends came to 8 bases. Germline V gene sequence: CDR1 MDHEN, CDR2 SYDVKM. This CDR3 region has 12 residues. CDR3 sequence reads: CASSLQADEAFF. In DNA, the CDR3 is TGTGCCAGCAGTTTACAAGCGGATGAAGCTTTCTTT.

In this sample, this clonotype turned up many times. The V gene is TRBV6-5, the J gene TRBJ2-1, with 9 bases lining up with TRBD1. CDR3 length: 16 amino acids. Germline CDR1 reads MNHEY; CDR2 reads SVGAGI. V shed 4 bases and J 1 base; nucleotides not matched to a gene: 5. The DNA for the CDR3 is TGTGCCAGCAGTTCCGGGACAGGGAGGTCCTACAATGAGCAGTTCTTC. Protein sequence: CASSSGTGRSYNEQFF.

This clonotype was seen a few times. The chain links TRBV20-1 to TRBJ2-2, with D possibly being TRBD1 or TRBD2 (5 bases each). Germline lookup yields CDR1 DFQATT and CDR2 SNEGSKA (reference sequence). This CDR3 comprises 13 residues. The germline V and J ends were trimmed by 3 bases and 5 bases, with 10 bases remaining between them. This CDR3 reads CSARGPTTGELFF. As DNA, the CDR3 is TGCAGTGCTAGGGGACCGACGACCGGGGAGCTGTTTTTT.

The chain couples TRBV13 to TRBJ2-1; D might be TRBD2 (5 bases). Trimming cost V 1 base and J 0 bases, with 7 bases left between them. This CDR3 region has 15 residues. Germline-derived CDR1 and CDR2 are PRHDT and FYEKMQ (reference sequence). CDR3 protein: CASSLEEDSYNEQFF. DNA for the CDR3: TGTGCCAGCAGCTTAGAGGAGGACTCCTACAATGAGCAGTTCTTC.

This clonotype was observed many times. V usage is TRBV20-1 and J usage is TRBJ1-1; D is ambiguous. This CDR3 is built from 15 residues. Germline CDR1 DFQATT, CDR2 SNEGSKA (reference sequence). V was clipped by 1 base and J by 1 base, with 13 bases between them. This CDR3 reads CSARAGSTSNTEAFF. For the CDR3, the DNA is TGCAGTGCTAGAGCGGGCAGCACTTCGAACACTGAAGCTTTCTTT.

This clonotype appeared a few times. The CDR3 is CASKRGDSIQPQHF. CDR3 DNA: TGTGCCAGCAAAAGAGGGGACAGTATCCAGCCCCAGCATTTT. The chain has TRBV6-2 or TRBV6-3 and TRBJ1-5, with 7 positions matching TRBD1. V shed 7 bases, J shed 7 bases, and the junction held 10 bases outside the gene matches. The CDR3 has 14 amino acids. Per germline, CDR1 MNHEY and CDR2 SVGEGT.

This chain joins TRBV12-3 or TRBV12-4 and TRBJ2-6; tentatively, D is TRBD1 (6 bases). The CDR3 length is 16 residues. Trimming removed 3 bases from V and 1 base from J, with 10 bases in between. CDR3 amino acids: CASSFRTGSGANVLTF. CDR3 bases: TGTGCCAGCAGTTTTCGAACAGGGTCTGGGGCCAACGTCCTGACTTTC.

This clonotype occurred many times. This chain links TRBV5-1 with TRBJ1-1, with TRBD1 identical over 9 bases. J lost 4 bases, V lost 2 bases, and 3 bases had no gene match. This CDR3 contains 14 residues. Germline assignment: CDR1 SGHRS and CDR2 YFSETQ. This chain's CDR3 is CASSFGTGLTEAFF. The CDR3 nucleotides are TGCGCCAGCAGCTTCGGGACAGGGCTCACTGAAGCTTTCTTT.

This clonotype was observed many times. V is TRBV29-1 and J is TRBJ2-5, with D maybe TRBD1 (7 bases). Germline V gives CDR1 SQVTM, CDR2 ANQGSEA. This CDR3 has 17 amino acids. Trimming removed 4 bases from V and 5 bases from J, with 26 bases in between. The CDR3 DNA reads TGCAGCGTTGTTCACAGGGGAGGATATCCGTCAACGGAGACCCAGTACTTC. It specifies CSVVHRGGYPSTETQYF. Complete variable domain (other parts from reference TRBV29-1 and TRBJ2-5): SAVISQKPSRDICQRGTSLTIQCQVDSQVTMMFWYRQQPGQSLTLIATANQGSEATYESGFVIDKFPISRPNLTFSTLTVSNMSPEDSSIYLCSVVHRGGYPSTETQYFGPGTRLLVL.

This clonotype was observed a single time. The gene calls are TRBV7-9 and TRBJ2-1; D tentatively fits TRBD1 or TRBD2 (10 bases each). Germline V lookup: CDR1 SEHNR, CDR2 FQNEAQ (reference sequence). This CDR3 has 18 residues. Trimming removed 5 bases from V and 9 bases from J, with 29 bases in between. CDR3 sequence: CASSVRDRGLAGVGEQFF. The CDR3 nucleotides read TGTGCCAGCAGCGTACGGGACAGGGGTCTAGCGGGGGTCGGTGAGCAGTTCTTC.

Comment on this clonotype: With a much larger clone just one base away, this may be a read error. In DNA form, the CDR3 reads TGTGCCAGCAGTGAACAGGGATTCTACGAGCGGTACTTC. It is translated as CASSEQGFYERYF. The J gene is TRBJ2-7, the V gene TRBV2; TRBD1 is a possible D gene (5 bases). CDR1 SNHLY and CDR2 FYNNEI come from the germline V gene. The length of the CDR3 is 13 residues.

This clonotype was seen at least ten times. This sequence joins TRBV2 and TRBJ1-2, with D uncertain. The CDR3 has 14 amino acids. The V end lost 6 bases, the J end lost 9 bases, and 20 bases lay between the germline ends. In germline, CDR1 is SNHLY, CDR2 FYNNEI. CDR3 in DNA: TGTGCCAGCAGACCCGACTCGGCCTCCAGTAGCTACACCTTC. Its protein is CASRPDSASSSYTF.

This clonotype showed up just a few times. The chain recombines TRBV6-1 with TRBJ1-6; 9 nucleotides align to TRBD1. V lost 5 bases and J lost 8; bases outside the gene matches: 4. The CDR3 sequence is 14 residues long. Germline values: CDR1 MNHNS, CDR2 SASEGT. CDR3 protein: CASSKRDRDSPLHF. DNA of the CDR3: TGTGCCAGCAGTAAACGGGACAGGGATTCACCCCTCCACTTT.